These 24 T cell receptor beta chains were all obtained from the same sample, sequenced in a study of tumor-infiltrating lymphocytes in primary liver carcinoma. Germline DNA was also extracted, while the blood RNA originated from unsorted whole blood. Constant-region priming of about 500 ng total RNA yielded TCR beta cDNA. Three nested multiplex PCR rounds of slightly modified ARM-PCR generated TCR beta libraries. The two initial PCR rounds, about 9 cycles each, used TRBV1-TRBV30 forward and C-beta reverse primers. One entry per CDR3 protein, called by TCRdb with MiXCR from the multiplex PCR reads. The data show 300,000 to 400,000 distinct CDR3 sequences, 65% seen once. Material for sequencing was peripheral blood. Receptors originate from a man aged 40-49 years with primary liver carcinoma and hepatitis B virus infection.

A word on this clonotype: Its ends do not fully match the called genes, so a read error is possible. V is TRBV11-2 and J is TRBJ2-1, with 8 bases lining up with TRBD2. This CDR3 comprises 14 residues. Per germline, CDR1 SGHAT and CDR2 FQNNGV. The CDR3 coding sequence is TGCGCCAGCAGCTTAGCGGGAAGGTACAATGAGCAGTTCTTC. Translation gives CASSLAGRYNEQFF.

This chain uses TRBV30 with TRBJ2-1; 8 nucleotides agree with TRBD2. CDR3 length: 16 amino acids. Trimming took 0 bases from V and 5 from J; bases not matched to a gene: 9. Germline assignment: CDR1 GTSNPN and CDR2 SVGIG (reference sequence). CDR3 protein: CAWSVGTSGYNNEQFF. CDR3 sequence (DNA): TGTGCCTGGAGTGTAGGAACTAGCGGATACAACAATGAGCAGTTCTTC.

Worth noting for this clonotype: A read error may be the cause here, since a much bigger clone is one base away. This rearrangement joins TRBV4-1 to TRBJ2-2; TRBD2 aligns across 8 bases. Per the germline V gene, CDR1 is MGHRA and CDR2 is YSYEKL. The V gene end was trimmed by 4 bases and the J gene end by 0 bases; junction bases not matched to a gene: 10. The CDR3 consists of 18 residues. The CDR3 DNA sequence: TGCGCCAGCAGCCGAGAGACTAGCGCGAGATCGAACACCGGGGAGCTGTTTTTT. Translation gives CASSRETSARSNTGELFF.

Details on this clonotype: Relative to the germline gene, one junction end is altered; a read error may explain this. The gene calls are TRBV11-2 and TRBJ2-1, with a weak D call TRBD2 (6 bases). Germline CDR1 is SGHAT and CDR2 is FQNNGV. This CDR3 spans 16 amino acids. CDR3 bases: TGTGTCAGCATCTTAGCGGACTCAAGCTCCTACAATGAGCAGTTCTTC. Its protein is CVSILADSSSYNEQFF.

This clonotype was recorded many times. The V and J genes are TRBV11-3 and TRBJ2-2; TRBD2 aligns across 8 bases. The CDR3 contains 18 residues. Germline CDR1 and CDR2: SGHNT and YENEEA. J was trimmed by 3 bases and V by 0 bases; bases with no gene match: 9. The CDR3 DNA follows: TGTGCCAGCAGCTTAGATCGAGGCGGGAGGACCTACACCGGGGAGCTGTTTTTT. Translation gives CASSLDRGGRTYTGELFF.

This chain connects TRBV20-1 to TRBJ1-5, with D unresolved. CDR3 length equals 14 residues. Germline V gene lookup returns CDR1 DFQATT and CDR2 SNEGSKA (reference sequence). Trimming took 3 bases from V and 5 from J, leaving 14 bases between them. The CDR3 DNA follows: TGCAGTGCTAGTAAAGGGATGGCGGATCAGCCCCAGCATTTT. Protein: CSASKGMADQPQHF.

To note about this clonotype: The junction differs from germline at one of its ends, possibly a read error. The chain links TRBV7-9 to TRBJ2-1; 14 nucleotides agree with TRBD2. Germline V gives CDR1 SEHNR, CDR2 FQNEAQ (reference sequence). The CDR3 has 16 amino acids. CDR3 sequence: CANSLPVGLAGEEQFF. In nucleotides, the CDR3 is TGTGCCAACAGCCTCCCCGTGGGACTAGCGGGAGAGGAGCAGTTCTTC.

Note on this clonotype: Germline is not matched at one junction end, which may reflect a read error. The J gene is TRBJ2-7, the V gene TRBV28; D uncertain. The CDR3 has 11 amino acids. Germline V lookup: CDR1 MDHEN, CDR2 SYDVKM. CDR3: CASSLGREEYF. The CDR3 bases are TGTGCCAGCAGTTTAGGGCGCGAGGAGTACTTC.

The gene calls are TRBV6-5 and TRBJ2-1, with D possibly matching TRBD2 (6 bases). This CDR3 has 14 residues. Per the germline V gene, CDR1 is MNHEY and CDR2 is SVGAGI. Trimming took off 9 bases at V and 4 bases at J, with 16 bases between the two ends. The CDR3 region is CASSIRESYNEQFF. CDR3 bases: TGTGCCAGTTCTATACGGGAGTCGTACAATGAGCAGTTCTTC.

Ten or more counts support this clonotype. V usage is TRBV6-5 and J usage is TRBJ2-7; D is perhaps TRBD2 (5 bases). This CDR3 spans 14 amino acids. The germline CDR1 and CDR2 sequences are MNHEY and SVGAGI. V lost 1 base to trimming and J lost 2 bases, with 9 bases between them. CDR3 sequence (DNA): TGTGCCAGCAGTTACTTCGGGAATGCCTACGAGCAGTACTTC. Translated: CASSYFGNAYEQYF.

The chain joins TRBV6-5 to TRBJ1-1, with 8 positions matching TRBD1. Germline lookup yields CDR1 MNHEY and CDR2 SVGAGI. This CDR3 comprises 14 residues. Trimming cost V 5 bases and J 6 bases; bases outside gene matches: 8. The CDR3 region is CASSPHDRGAEAFF. In DNA, the CDR3 is TGTGCCAGCAGTCCGCATGACAGGGGAGCTGAAGCTTTCTTT.

About this clonotype itself: It may be a read error: a sequence one base away is much more abundant. The V call is TRBV6-1, the J call TRBJ2-1; 12 bases agree with TRBD1. The CDR3 consists of 16 residues. Per the germline V gene, CDR1 is MNHNS and CDR2 is SASEGT. The CDR3 loop reads CVSSDKGQGADNEQFF. CDR3 DNA sequence: TGTGTCAGCAGTGATAAGGGACAGGGGGCCGACAATGAGCAGTTCTTC.

This clonotype was observed many times. The chain is built from TRBV6-5 and TRBJ2-1, with 13 bases lining up with TRBD2. J gave up 0 bases and V 4 bases, and 0 bases lay outside the gene matches. Germline V gives CDR1 MNHEY, CDR2 SVGAGI. The CDR3 length is 16 residues. The CDR3 sequence is CASSWTSGSSYNEQFF. CDR3 bases: TGTGCCAGCAGTTGGACTAGCGGGAGCTCCTACAATGAGCAGTTCTTC.

The genes are TRBV4-2 and TRBJ2-1, with a tentative D call TRBD2 (5 bases). The CDR3 runs 11 residues. Germline assignment: CDR1 LGHNA and CDR2 YNFKEQ. Trimming left V 9 bases short and J 4 bases short, with 7 bases between. CDR3 coding DNA: TGTGCCAGTCGGGAATACAATGAGCAGTTCTTC. The encoded protein is CASREYNEQFF.

This clonotype appeared a few times. The chain is built from TRBV12-5 and TRBJ2-3; no clear D. The V end lost 1 base, the J end lost 1 base, and 3 bases lay between the germline ends. The CDR3 runs 13 residues. In germline, CDR1 is LGHNT, CDR2 FRNRAP. The CDR3 here is CASGLEGTDTQYF. In DNA form, the CDR3 reads TGTGCTAGTGGTTTGGAAGGCACAGATACGCAGTATTTT.

Comment on this clonotype: The junction departs from the called germline gene at one end, perhaps through a read error. The V and J genes are TRBV11-2 and TRBJ2-2, with 8 bases fitting TRBD2. The germline CDR1 and CDR2 sequences are SGHAT and FQNNGV. The CDR3 runs to 17 residues. CDR3 residues: CVSSPRAGGGHTGELFF. In nucleotides, the CDR3 is TGTGTCAGCAGCCCAAGGGCGGGGGGAGGGCACACAGGGGAGCTGTTTTTT.

Notes on this clonotype: It is likely a read error, because the conserved phenylalanine at the end of the CDR3 is missing. J is TRBJ2-1 and V is TRBV5-4; D not resolved. The V gene lost 3 bases and the J gene lost 7 bases, with 14 bases spanning the gap. Germline V gene lookup returns CDR1 SGHNT and CDR2 YYREEE (reference sequence). There are 14 residues in the CDR3. CDR3 sequence: CASSSSGYENEQFL. The CDR3 bases are TGTGCCAGCAGCTCGTCAGGATATGAGAATGAGCAGTTCTTG.

This clonotype was picked up a small number of times. The J gene is TRBJ2-4, the V gene TRBV5-6; no firm D call. This CDR3 region has 14 residues. Germline V gene sequence: CDR1 SGHDT, CDR2 YYEEEE. V lost 4 bases to trimming and J lost 0 bases, with 8 bases between them. CDR3 residues: CASSGGRAKNIQYF. For the CDR3, the DNA is TGTGCCAGCAGCGGCGGTAGAGCCAAAAACATTCAGTACTTC.

This clonotype is a singleton in its sample. A much bigger clone sits one base away, suggesting this may be a read error. CDR3 nucleotide sequence: TGTACCTGGAAAGGGTTCTCATACAATGAGCAGTTCTTC. Translating gives CTWKGFSYNEQFF. This chain joins TRBV30 and TRBJ2-1, with unresolved D. CDR1 is GTSNPN and CDR2 is SVGIG in the germline V gene (reference sequence). This CDR3 region has 13 residues.

This clonotype was counted ten times or more. The CDR3 region is CASSAVRNEQFF. DNA for the CDR3: TGTGCCAGCAGCGCCGTAAGAAATGAGCAGTTCTTC. The chain couples TRBV6-6 to TRBJ2-1; no definite D call. The CDR3 length is 12 residues. CDR1 and CDR2 from the germline V gene are MNHNY and SVGAGI (reference sequence). V lost 6 bases and J lost 7, with 10 bases in between.

Turning to this clonotype: A read error may be the cause here, since a much bigger clone is one base away. V gene TRBV14 combines with J gene TRBJ2-7; D uncertain. This CDR3 has 13 residues. Germline assignment: CDR1 SGHDN and CDR2 FVKESK. The ends were cut back, 3 bases at V and 4 bases at J, with 10 bases in the middle. CDR3 loop: CASSHDAVYEQYF. The CDR3 bases are TGTGCCAGCAGCCATGATGCTGTTTACGAGCAGTACTTC.

Of note for this clonotype: A much larger clone differs by one base, so this may be a read error. The CDR3 end shows no conserved phenylalanine or tryptophan, and so a read error is likely. This chain connects TRBV6-2 or TRBV6-3 to TRBJ2-7, with 11 positions matching TRBD2. CDR3 size: 14 residues. V was pared by 6 bases and J by 1 base, with 2 bases of the junction left unmatched. The germline V gene encodes CDR1 MNHEY and CDR2 SVGEGT. The CDR3 DNA reads as TGTGCCAGCAGGCGACTAGCGGGATCCTACGAGCAGTACTTA. Its protein is CASRRLAGSYEQYL.

The chain uses TRBV7-9 and TRBJ2-7; 9 nucleotides align to TRBD2. CDR1 is SEHNR and CDR2 is FQNEAQ in the germline V gene (reference sequence). This CDR3 contains 14 residues. V dropped 6 bases and J dropped 0; count of bases not matched to a gene: 3. The CDR3 region has the DNA TGTGCCAGCAGGGCGGGGGGGAGCTCCTACGAGCAGTACTTC. Its protein is CASRAGGSSYEQYF.

The rearrangement links TRBV12-3 or TRBV12-4 to TRBJ1-6, with 8 bases matching TRBD1. V dropped 1 base and J dropped 8; count of bases not matched to a gene: 4. This CDR3 is 15 amino acids long. CDR3 residues: CASSLGTGYYSPLHF. Here the CDR3 DNA reads TGTGCCAGCAGTTTAGGGACAGGGTACTATTCACCCCTCCACTTT.